What follows are 21 T cell receptor beta chains derived from one specimen sequenced in a study of shared clonotypes between healthy human individuals. Measured with immunoSEQ multiplex PCR; TCRdb has only the in-frame clones, and not every one. The data contain 2 million to 3 million clones, roughly 92% of them singletons. Material: naive CD4+ T cells sorted from blood. Documented subset: CD45RA+ positively selected. The receptors come from a man aged 18 to 29 in good health.

The V and J genes are TRBV30 and TRBJ1-6, with D unresolved. The CDR3 contains 14 residues. V lost 3 bases, J lost 3 bases, and 9 bases lay in between. The V gene's germline CDR1 is GTSNPN and CDR2 SVGIG (reference sequence). The CDR3 protein is CAWSGGYYNSPLHF. DNA for the CDR3: TGTGCCTGGAGCGGCGGGTACTATAATTCACCCCTCCACTTT.

V usage is TRBV12-5 and J usage is TRBJ1-1; TRBD1 aligns across 8 bases. V was clipped by 6 bases and J by 4 bases; unmatched bases: 13. Germline V gene sequence: CDR1 LGHNT, CDR2 FRNRAP. This CDR3 contains 16 residues. The CDR3 loop is CASGTGQGARFTEAFF. The CDR3 DNA is TGTGCTAGTGGCACTGGGCAGGGGGCGAGGTTCACTGAAGCTTTCTTT.

J is TRBJ2-1 and V is TRBV10-3, with 15 bases that match TRBD2. Germline V gives CDR1 ENHRY, CDR2 SYGVKD. The CDR3 extends over 14 amino acids. Trimming removed 8 bases from V and 9 bases from J; junction bases left unmatched: 5. In DNA form, the CDR3 reads TGTGCCATCTCCGGGACTAGCGGGAGGCCTGAGCAGTTCTTC. Translated, it gives CAISGTSGRPEQFF.

Comments on this clone: Other DNA sequences in this sample translate to the same CDR3. J is TRBJ1-5 and V is TRBV5-1; tentatively, D is TRBD1 (5 bases). CDR3 length: 14 residues. V lost 0 bases to trimming and J lost 5 bases, with 9 bases between them. Germline V gene data show CDR1 as SGHRS and CDR2 as YFSETQ. CDR3 loop: CASSLGRGDQPQHF. CDR3 nucleotides: TGCGCCAGCAGCTTGGGGAGGGGCGATCAGCCCCAGCATTTT.

Regarding this clone: Other nucleotide sequences in the sample specify the same CDR3. The chain uses TRBV5-4 and TRBJ2-5, with 11 nucleotides matching TRBD1. Germline values: CDR1 SGHNT, CDR2 YYREEE (reference sequence). The junction had 3 bases not matched to a gene; V was cut back by 4 bases and J by 4 bases. The CDR3 spans 14 residues. The CDR3 protein is CASSDGQGAETQYF. The CDR3, as DNA: TGTGCCAGCAGCGATGGACAGGGGGCAGAGACCCAGTACTTC.

Concerning this clone itself: Additional DNA sequences in this sample encode the identical CDR3. J is TRBJ1-5 and V is TRBV7-2, with D uncertain. V was shortened by 1 base and J by 1 base, with 2 bases between the two germline ends. The CDR3 runs 13 residues. The germline V gene encodes CDR1 SGHTA and CDR2 FQGNSA. The CDR3 DNA sequence: TGTGCCAGCAGCTTAGAAAGCAATCAGCCCCAGCATTTT. This gives the protein CASSLESNQPQHF.

The chain employs TRBV2 and TRBJ2-1; possible D gene TRBD2, 5 bases. Germline V gene data show CDR1 as SNHLY and CDR2 as FYNNEI. This CDR3 comprises 13 residues. Trimming pared 7 bases from V and 3 bases from J, leaving 10 bases between. CDR3 nucleotide sequence: TGTGCCAGCACGGTGACTAACTACAATGAGCAGTTCTTC. This gives the protein CASTVTNYNEQFF.

The chain combines TRBV6-1 with TRBJ2-7; 7 nucleotides line up with TRBD2. The CDR3 is 14 amino acids. Germline-derived CDR1 and CDR2 are MNHNS and SASEGT. Germline trimming cut 7 bases from V and 0 bases from J; bases unmatched to any gene: 6. For the CDR3, the DNA is TGTGCCAGCATTCCCGGGGGGAGCTCCTACGAGCAGTACTTC. Its protein product is CASIPGGSSYEQYF.

The chain recombines TRBV5-1 with TRBJ2-3, with D possibly matching TRBD1 (6 bases). The CDR3 runs 18 residues. CDR1 is SGHRS and CDR2 is YFSETQ in the germline V gene. With 4 bases removed from V and 2 bases from J, the gap between germline ends came to 23 bases. CDR3 protein: CASSTGAKMGANTDTQYF. For the CDR3, the DNA is TGCGCCAGCAGCACCGGGGCTAAAATGGGGGCGAACACAGATACGCAGTATTTT. Based on the CDR3 plus reference TRBV5-1 and TRBJ2-3, the full variable domain is KAGVTQTPRYLIKTRGQQVTLSCSPISGHRSVSWYQQTPGQGLQFLFEYFSETQRNKGNFPGRFSGRQFSNSRSEMNVSTLELGDSALYLCASSTGAKMGANTDTQYFGPGTRLTVL.

The CDR3 DNA reads as TGTGCCAGTTCTTGGGACGTCGGAGACTACGAGCAGTACTTC. Protein: CASSWDVGDYEQYF. This rearrangement joins TRBV19 to TRBJ2-7; D possibly matches TRBD1 or TRBD2 (5 bases each). The CDR3 loop spans 14 amino acids. Germline CDR1 reads LNHDA; CDR2 reads SQIVND (reference sequence). V lost 8 bases to trimming and J lost 3 bases, with 17 bases between them.

This rearrangement joins TRBV5-4 to TRBJ2-3; 8 bases line up with TRBD2. This CDR3 region has 15 residues. The V and J ends lost 4 bases and 3 bases, in that order; junction bases with no gene match: 7. Germline CDR1 is SGHNT and CDR2 is YYREEE (reference sequence). The CDR3 loop is CASSREGLSTDTQYF. In nucleotides, the CDR3 is TGTGCCAGCAGCCGGGAGGGGTTAAGTACAGATACGCAGTATTTT.

Only one count was recorded for this clone. The chain links TRBV27 to TRBJ2-7; D is uncertain. Germline V gene data show CDR1 as MNHEY and CDR2 as SMNVEV (reference sequence). Deletions cut 9 bases from V and 3 bases from J, with 15 bases between. The CDR3 contains 13 residues. The CDR3 spells CASPVKGGYEQYF. In nucleotides, the CDR3 is TGTGCCAGTCCCGTGAAGGGTGGCTACGAGCAGTACTTC.

V is TRBV2 and J is TRBJ1-1; D gene uncertain. The V end lost 7 bases, the J end lost 2 bases, and 8 bases lay between the germline ends. CDR1 and CDR2 (germline): SNHLY, FYNNEI. The CDR3 length is 12 residues. CDR3 region: CASTLGNTEAFF. The CDR3 DNA follows: TGTGCCAGCACCCTGGGAAACACTGAAGCTTTCTTT.

CDR3 nucleotide sequence: TGCGCCAGCAGTCAACCTCCCCGCGACAGGTGGACTAATGAAAAACTGTTTTTT. Protein product: CASSQPPRDRWTNEKLFF. This chain links TRBV23-1 with TRBJ1-4; a possible D gene is TRBD1 (6 bases). TRBV23-1 is annotated as an ORF whose role is uncertain. This CDR3 contains 18 residues. The V end lost 2 bases, the J end lost 2 bases, and 18 bases lay between the germline ends.

This rearrangement joins TRBV28 to TRBJ1-2; unclear D gene. There are 15 residues in the CDR3. CDR1 is MDHEN and CDR2 is SYDVKM in the germline V gene. V was pared by 2 bases and J by 1 base, with 11 bases between. Written as DNA, the CDR3 is TGTGCCAGCAGTTTAAGGCCACAGAATAACTATGGCTACACCTTC. Translating gives CASSLRPQNNYGYTF.

The chain uses TRBV19 and TRBJ1-6; no definite D call. The CDR3 spans 14 residues. Trimming removed 3 bases from V and 5 bases from J, with 8 bases in between. Germline lookup yields CDR1 LNHDA and CDR2 SQIVND (reference sequence). CDR3: CASSMGRDNSPLHF. CDR3 bases: TGTGCCAGTAGTATGGGGAGGGATAATTCACCCCTCCACTTT. Complete variable domain (other parts from reference TRBV19 and TRBJ1-6): DGGITQSPKYLFRKEGQNVTLSCEQNLNHDAMYWYRQDPGQGLRLIYYSQIVNDFQKGDIAEGYSVSREKKESFPLTVTSAQKNPTAFYLCASSMGRDNSPLHFGNGTRLTVT.

The CDR3 here is CASSGYYGYTF. In nucleotides, the CDR3 is TGTGCCAGCAGTGGCTACTATGGCTACACCTTC. The V call is TRBV28, the J call TRBJ1-2, with D hard to call. Trimming took 5 bases from V and 3 from J, leaving 4 bases between them. The CDR3 has 11 residues. CDR1 and CDR2 (germline): MDHEN, SYDVKM.

This clone was detected once. This chain links TRBV5-1 with TRBJ2-7, with D perhaps matching TRBD1 (5 bases). The CDR3 loop spans 14 amino acids. Trimming removed 3 bases from V and 3 bases from J, with 13 bases in between. Germline assignment: CDR1 SGHRS and CDR2 YFSETQ. CDR3 nucleotides: TGCGCCAGCAGCTCGACCGGACATTTCTACGAGCAGTACTTC. Its protein is CASSSTGHFYEQYF.

This chain joins TRBV7-9 and TRBJ1-4; 9 nucleotides align to TRBD1. This CDR3 spans 17 amino acids. V was clipped by 5 bases and J by 2 bases; unmatched bases: 9. CDR1 SEHNR and CDR2 FQNEAQ come from the germline V gene (reference sequence). CDR3 DNA sequence: TGTGCCAGCAGCACGCGGACAGGGGAGGTCACTAATGAAAAACTGTTTTTT. It is translated as CASSTRTGEVTNEKLFF.

The chain carries TRBV7-9 and TRBJ2-7; 9 bases align to TRBD1. Unmatched junction bases numbered 9, after V lost 6 bases and J lost 0 bases. Germline-derived CDR1 and CDR2 are SEHNR and FQNEAQ (reference sequence). The CDR3 is 16 amino acids. CDR3 in DNA: TGTGCCAGCAGACCTCGGGACAGGGAGAACTCCTACGAGCAGTACTTC. It is translated as CASRPRDRENSYEQYF.

The rearrangement joins TRBV20-1 to TRBJ2-7; TRBD1 is a possible D gene (7 bases). This CDR3 comprises 11 residues. V was cut by 5 bases and J by 6 bases, with 11 bases left in between. The germline V gene has CDR1 DFQATT and CDR2 SNEGSKA (reference sequence). The CDR3, as DNA: TGCAGTGCTCCCAGGGGGGTCGAGCAGTACTTC. Protein: CSAPRGVEQYF.